A single T cell receptor (beta chain) is shown here with its context. What it recognizes is unknown. The sample comes from a study of shared clonotypes between healthy human individuals. Study-level background: Donor composition was a couple of women and three men, aged 18 to 49.

The method was immunoSEQ multiplex PCR; TCRdb's version includes in-frame clones alone and lacks a portion of them. The sample records about 2.2 million clones, 80% to 95% being singletons. Cells designated naive CD8 were CD45RO-negative and were positively selected for CCR7, with terminally differentiated effector memory CD45RA+ cells excluded. The CDR3 runs to 14 residues. CDR1 and CDR2 (germline): MDHEN, SYDVKM. V was cut by 10 bases and J by 4 bases, with 19 bases left in between. The study, taken as a whole, reports: Relative to clonotypes present in all four donors, those not shared had lower generation probabilities. Genetic and exposure-history diversity was limited by the few donors.

The TCR originated in a man younger than 30 in good health. Some clones in this sample may be carry-over from other donors' samples. Sequencing was carried out using naive CD8+ T cells from PBMCs. The rearrangement uses TRBV28 and TRBJ1-2; D is perhaps TRBD1 (5 bases). CDR3 nucleotide sequence: TGTGCCACCACGAAAGACAGTATTTTCTATGGCTACACCTTC. It codes for CATTKDSIFYGYTF.